This TCR beta chain emerged from a study of shared clonotypes between healthy human individuals. General study points: Sampling was confined to blood; repertoires within tissues likely differ. Generation of non-shared clonotypes was less probable than generation of clonotypes shared by all four donors. Larger richness was generally estimated for naive than memory subsets.

About this clone itself: Its antigen is unidentified.

CD45RO-negative CD8 cells positively selected for CCR7 made up the naive population, which excluded terminally differentiated effector memory CD45RA+ cells. Assay used: immunoSEQ multiplex PCR; TCRdb lists only in-frame clones, some missing. The profile covers 2 million to 2.5 million clones, with approximately 95% appearing a single time and more than 0.95% taken by the ten largest. The germline V and J ends were trimmed by 1 base and 6 bases, with 16 bases remaining between them. CDR3 length: 16 residues. Germline-derived CDR1 and CDR2 are LGHNA and YSLEER. The V and J genes are TRBV4-3 and TRBJ2-1; no reliable D call. The sequencing sample was made of naive CD8+ T cells sorted from blood. The sequence was collected from a young man in good health. CDR3 amino acids: CASSQGTTAVSNEQFF. Written as DNA, the CDR3 is TGCGCCAGCAGCCAAGGTACAACCGCCGTGAGCAATGAGCAGTTCTTC.